This T cell receptor (beta chain) is from a study of cytomegalovirus exposure and HLA in healthy donors. In the PCR, 60 Vbeta and 13 Jbeta primers were used. Profiling relied on immunoSEQ multiplex PCR, and the TCRdb table lists in-frame clones only, not all of them. The repertoire includes 50,000 or so clones, roughly 60% of them detected once, and approximately 10% sits in the top ten. Among the donors, all were healthy bone marrow donors. CMV serostatus data were not documented for this donor. The table lists this clone with a few counts. Antigen: not known. The germline V gene encodes CDR1 LGHNA and CDR2 YNFKEQ. With V trimmed by 3 bases and J by 5 bases, 4 bases remained unmatched. The CDR3 has 15 amino acids. General study findings and limits: For most TCR beta V segments, an earlier analysis put the productive rate at about 87% or about 30% of the time. Diagnosis of cytomegalovirus status made by the classifier reportedly showed high specificity and sensitivity.

The receptor's source is a human donor in good health. V usage is TRBV4-2 and J usage is TRBJ2-2; TRBD2 matches 9 bases. Specimen: PBMCs. This CDR3 reads CASSHAGGRTGELFF. Here the CDR3 DNA reads TGTGCCAGCAGCCATGCGGGGGGGCGGACCGGGGAGCTGTTTTTT.